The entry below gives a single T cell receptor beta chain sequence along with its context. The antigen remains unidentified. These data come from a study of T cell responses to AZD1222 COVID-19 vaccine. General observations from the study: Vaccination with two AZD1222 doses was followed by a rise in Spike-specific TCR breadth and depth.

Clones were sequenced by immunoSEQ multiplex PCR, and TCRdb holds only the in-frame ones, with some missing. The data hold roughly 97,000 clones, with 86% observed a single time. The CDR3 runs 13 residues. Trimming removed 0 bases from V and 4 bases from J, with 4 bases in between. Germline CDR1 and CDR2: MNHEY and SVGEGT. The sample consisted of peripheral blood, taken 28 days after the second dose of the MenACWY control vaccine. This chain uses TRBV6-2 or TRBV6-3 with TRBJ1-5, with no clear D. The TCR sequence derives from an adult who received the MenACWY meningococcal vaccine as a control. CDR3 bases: TGTGCCAGCAGTTACTCGAGTAATCAGCCCCAGCATTTT. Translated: CASSYSSNQPQHF.